A single sample gave rise to the 5 T cell receptor beta chains below, sequenced in a study of T-cell reconstitution after alpha-beta-depleted transplantation in children. Unique molecular identifiers featured in how the TCRbeta library was prepared. MiXCR, applied by TCRdb to the PCR reads, yields one record per CDR3 protein. The sample records about 470,000 distinct CDR3 sequences, 43% being singletons. This specimen consisted of PBMCs, obtained before TCRalphabeta/CD19-depleted stem cell transplant. The receptors stem from a girl aged 2-10 years with aplastic anemia, due to receive a stem cell transplant.

This chain links TRBV5-5 with TRBJ2-2, with TRBD1 matching 8 bases. V was clipped by 0 bases and J by 1 base; unmatched bases: 2. CDR1 SGHKS and CDR2 YYEKEE come from the germline V gene (reference sequence). There are 16 residues in the CDR3. The CDR3 region is CASSLAGTGNTGELFF. Written as DNA, the CDR3 is TGTGCCAGCAGCTTGGCCGGGACAGGGAACACCGGGGAGCTGTTTTTT.

V and J are TRBV6-1 and TRBJ1-5; 7 bases align to TRBD1. CDR3 length: 16 residues. V was clipped by 2 bases and J by 6 bases; unmatched bases: 10. The V gene's germline CDR1 is MNHNS and CDR2 SASEGT. The CDR3, as DNA: TGTGCCAGCAGTGAACTGCAGGGGGATCGCGGTCAGCCCCAGCATTTT. The encoded protein is CASSELQGDRGQPQHF.

Concerning this clonotype: Being one base from a much bigger clone, this may be a read error. This CDR3 fails to terminate in the conserved phenylalanine or tryptophan, so it likely reflects a read error. The rearrangement uses TRBV4-1 and TRBJ2-1; tentative D call: TRBD2 (6 bases). Germline V lookup: CDR1 MGHRA, CDR2 YSYEKL. Trimming shortened V by 4 bases and J by 6 bases, and 16 bases separated the two germline ends. The CDR3 totals 15 residues. CDR3 region: CASSPPGAGPNEQFL. As DNA, the CDR3 is TGCGCCAGCAGCCCCCCCGGAGCGGGTCCCAATGAGCAGTTCTTA.

The V gene is TRBV6-4, the J gene TRBJ1-1, with D tentatively TRBD1 (6 bases). V lost 9 bases and J 9 bases, leaving 23 bases between the germline ends. The CDR3 is made up of 14 amino acids. Germline-derived CDR1 and CDR2 are MRHNA and SNTAGT. The CDR3 bases are TGTGCCAGTTCCGCTTCGGGGGGGGCTGTTAAAGCTTTCTTT. This sequence encodes CASSASGGAVKAFF.

The chain combines TRBV7-8 with TRBJ2-1, with 9 bases lining up with TRBD2. This CDR3 spans 19 amino acids. The germline CDR1 and CDR2 sequences are SGHVS and FQNEAQ. V shed 4 bases, J shed 7 bases, and the junction held 20 bases outside the gene matches. CDR3 loop: CASSSFGGTQAGGPNEQFF. The CDR3 nucleotides read TGTGCCAGCAGCTCCTTTGGAGGGACGCAAGCGGGAGGTCCAAATGAGCAGTTCTTC.